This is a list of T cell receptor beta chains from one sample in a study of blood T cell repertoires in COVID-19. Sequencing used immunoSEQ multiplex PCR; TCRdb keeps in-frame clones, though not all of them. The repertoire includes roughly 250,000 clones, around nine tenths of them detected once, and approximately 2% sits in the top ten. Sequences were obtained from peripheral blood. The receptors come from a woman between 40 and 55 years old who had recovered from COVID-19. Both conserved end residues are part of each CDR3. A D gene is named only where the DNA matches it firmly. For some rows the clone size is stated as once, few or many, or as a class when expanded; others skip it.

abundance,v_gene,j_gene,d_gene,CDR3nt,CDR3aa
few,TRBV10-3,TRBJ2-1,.,TGTGCCATCGAGAGGGAGAACTCCTACAATGAGCAGTTCTTC,CAIERENSYNEQFF
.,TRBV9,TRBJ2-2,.,TGTGCCAGCAGCCTACCGGGTTTAGAGTCCGGGGAGCTGTTTTTT,CASSLPGLESGELFF
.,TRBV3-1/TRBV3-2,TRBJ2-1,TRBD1,TGTGCCAGCAGACTGGGACAGGGGTGGTACAATGAGCAGTTCTTC,CASRLGQGWYNEQFF
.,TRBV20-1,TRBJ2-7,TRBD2,TGCAGTGCTAGTATTGGGACTAGCCTCTACGAGCAGTACTTC,CSASIGTSLYEQYF
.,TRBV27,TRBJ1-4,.,TGTGCCAGCAGTTCGGCGGGGGCGGGAGGAGACCTGTTTTTT,CASSSAGAGGDLFF
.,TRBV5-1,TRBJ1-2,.,TGCGCCAGCAGCTTAGACAGTTGGTATGGCTACACCTTC,CASSLDSWYGYTF
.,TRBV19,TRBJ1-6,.,TGTGCCAGTAGTCTGCAGGCTTTGAATTCACCCCTCCACTTT,CASSLQALNSPLHF
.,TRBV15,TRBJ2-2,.,TGTGCCACCAGCAGAGACCAGAACACCGGGGAGCTGTTTTTT,CATSRDQNTGELFF
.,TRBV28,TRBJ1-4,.,TGTGCCAGCAGTGCCCTGAGCGGGGAAAAACTGTTTTTT,CASSALSGEKLFF
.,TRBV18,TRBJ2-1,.,TGTGCCAGCTCACCTCGGGGGGCCGGGACCTACAATGAGCAGTTCTTC,CASSPRGAGTYNEQFF
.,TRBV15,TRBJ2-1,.,TGTGCCACCAGCAGAGATCTACAGCCTGGGTACAATGAGCAGTTCTTC,CATSRDLQPGYNEQFF
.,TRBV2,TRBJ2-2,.,TGTGCCAGCAGTGCTGGCCCCGGGGAGCTGTTTTTT,CASSAGPGELFF
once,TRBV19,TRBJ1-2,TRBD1,TGTGCCAGTAGTCGGGACAGGGCCTATGGCTACACCTTC,CASSRDRAYGYTF
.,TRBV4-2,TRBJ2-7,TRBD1,TGTGCCAGCAGCCAAGCCGGGACAGCATCCTACGAGCAGTACTTC,CASSQAGTASYEQYF
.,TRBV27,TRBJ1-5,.,TGTGCCAGCAGTCTTCAGGGTTATAGCAATCAGCCCCAGCATTTT,CASSLQGYSNQPQHF
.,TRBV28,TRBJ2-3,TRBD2,TGTGCCAGCAGCCTAACGTGGACGGGGGGGAAGGCAGATACGCAGTATTTT,CASSLTWTGGKADTQYF
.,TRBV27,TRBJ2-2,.,TGTGCCAGCACCCCTGGGGGCGCGGGCACCGGGGAGCTGTTTTTT,CASTPGGAGTGELFF
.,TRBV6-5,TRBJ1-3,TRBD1,TGTGCCAGCAGTTTGCGGACAGGAGGGGGAAACACCATATATTTT,CASSLRTGGGNTIYF
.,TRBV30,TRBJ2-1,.,TGTGCCTTGGACATCCAGCGTAGATACAATGAGCAGTTCTTC,CALDIQRRYNEQFF
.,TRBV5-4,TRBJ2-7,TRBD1,TGTGCCAGCAGCTTTAAAGCCGGGACAGGGGACTACGAGCAGTACTTC,CASSFKAGTGDYEQYF
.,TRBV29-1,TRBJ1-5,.,TGCAGCGTTGGGGAAGGGGGAAGCAATCAGCCCCAGCATTTT,CSVGEGGSNQPQHF
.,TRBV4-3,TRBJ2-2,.,TGCGCCAGCAGCCAGGTCCAGGGTCCCGGGGAGCTGTTTTTT,CASSQVQGPGELFF
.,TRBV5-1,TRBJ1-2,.,TGCGCCAGCAGCCCGGACAGCCAACTCTATGGCTACACCTTC,CASSPDSQLYGYTF
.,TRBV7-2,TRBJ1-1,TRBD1,TGTGCCAGCAGCGTCCAGGGGGCAGGGGGGACTGAAGCTTTCTTT,CASSVQGAGGTEAFF
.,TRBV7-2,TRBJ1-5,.,TGTGCCAGCAGCCCTTTAGACAGGTTAGATAGCAATCAGCCCCAGCATTTT,CASSPLDRLDSNQPQHF
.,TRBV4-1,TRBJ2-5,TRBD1,TGCGCCAGCAGCCAACCGGACAGGGACCAAGAGACCCAGTACTTC,CASSQPDRDQETQYF
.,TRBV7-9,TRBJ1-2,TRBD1,TGTGCCAGCAGCTCCGGACAGGGGGCTCGTGGCTACACCTTC,CASSSGQGARGYTF
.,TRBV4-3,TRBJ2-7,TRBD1,TGCGCCAGCAGCCGCACCCAAGCAGGGGGCGTCAGCTACGAGCAGTACTTC,CASSRTQAGGVSYEQYF
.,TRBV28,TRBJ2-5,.,TGTGCCAGCAGTTTAGGACACAACCAAGAGACCCAGTACTTC,CASSLGHNQETQYF
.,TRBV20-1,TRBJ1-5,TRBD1,TGCAGTTCTACTGACAGGGGCAATCAGCCCCAGCATTTT,CSSTDRGNQPQHF
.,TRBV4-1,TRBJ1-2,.,TGCGCCAGCAGCCCCACTGGGAGGGGAGACTATGGCTACACCTTC,CASSPTGRGDYGYTF
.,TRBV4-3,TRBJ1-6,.,TGCGCCAGCAGCCTGTACCAAGAGGGTTTTAATTCACCCCTCCACTTT,CASSLYQEGFNSPLHF
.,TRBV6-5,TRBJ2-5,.,TGTGCCAGCAGGATCACAGGAGGGGAGACCCAGTACTTC,CASRITGGETQYF
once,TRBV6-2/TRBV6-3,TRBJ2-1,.,TGTGCCAGCAGCCGTCAGGGGAATGAGCAGTTCTTC,CASSRQGNEQFF
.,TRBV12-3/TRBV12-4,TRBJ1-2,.,TGTGCCAGCAGTTCAGGAGGGCCCTATGGCTACACCTTC,CASSSGGPYGYTF
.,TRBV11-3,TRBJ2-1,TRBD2,TGTGCCAGCAGCTTCTCTAGCGGGAGATCCTACAATGAGCAGTTCTTC,CASSFSSGRSYNEQFF
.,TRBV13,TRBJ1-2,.,TGTGCCAGCAGCTTGGGACAACATGGCTACACCTTC,CASSLGQHGYTF
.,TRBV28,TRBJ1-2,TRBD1,TGTGCCAGCAGTTTTGGTACAGGGGGCGCCTATGGCTACACCTTC,CASSFGTGGAYGYTF
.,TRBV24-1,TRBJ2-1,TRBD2,TGTGCCACCAGTGATTCCCTAGCGGGCTCCTACAATGAGCAGTTCTTC,CATSDSLAGSYNEQFF
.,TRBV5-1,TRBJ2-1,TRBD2,TGCGCCAGCAGTGCGGGGGGTTCCAACAATGAGCAGTTCTTC,CASSAGGSNNEQFF
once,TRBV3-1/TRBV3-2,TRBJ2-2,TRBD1,TGTGCCAGCAGCTCAGGGGGTGTGAGGACCGGGGAGCTGTTTTTT,CASSSGGVRTGELFF
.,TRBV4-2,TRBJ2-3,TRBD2,TGTGCCAGCAGCCAAGAAATAGCGGGAGGGACAGATACGCAGTATTTT,CASSQEIAGGTDTQYF
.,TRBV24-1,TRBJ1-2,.,TGTGCCACCAGTGACAGGGATGCCTATGGCTACACCTTC,CATSDRDAYGYTF
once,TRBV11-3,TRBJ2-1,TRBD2,TGTGCCAGGAGAACTAGCGGGAGACGCTCCTACAATGAGCAGTTCTTC,CARRTSGRRSYNEQFF
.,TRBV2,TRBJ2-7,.,TGTGCCAGCAGTGCACAGGCCTACGAGCAGTACTTC,CASSAQAYEQYF
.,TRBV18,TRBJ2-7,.,TGTGCCAGCTCACCCTATAACGAGCAGTACTTC,CASSPYNEQYF
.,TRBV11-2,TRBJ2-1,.,TGTGCCAGCAGTAGAAGCCGCAATGAGCAGTTCTTC,CASSRSRNEQFF
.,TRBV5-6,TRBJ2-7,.,TGTGCCAGCAGCCGGACATACGAGCAGTACTTC,CASSRTYEQYF
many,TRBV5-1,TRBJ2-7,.,TGCGCCAGCAGCGTGGCGGCGGGTTCCTACGAGCAGTACTTC,CASSVAAGSYEQYF
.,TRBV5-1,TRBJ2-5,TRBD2,TGCGCCAGCAGCTTGAGCTTCACTAGCGGGCTTCAAGAGACCCAGTACTTC,CASSLSFTSGLQETQYF
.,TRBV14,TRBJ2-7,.,TGTGCCAGCAGCCGACAGAGTCCCTACGAGCAGTACTTC,CASSRQSPYEQYF
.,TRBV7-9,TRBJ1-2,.,TGTGCCAGCAGCATTAGGGCCTCTCCGGGGGGGGAGTATGGCTACACCTTC,CASSIRASPGGEYGYTF
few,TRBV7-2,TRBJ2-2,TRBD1,TGTGCCAGCAGCTTAGCCGACAGGGTGGGAATAGGGGAGCTGTTTTTT,CASSLADRVGIGELFF
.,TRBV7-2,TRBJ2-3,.,TGTGCCAGCAGCTTTAGCAGGGCCCCAGATACGCAGTATTTT,CASSFSRAPDTQYF
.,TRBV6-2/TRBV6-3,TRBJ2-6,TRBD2,TGTGCCAGCAGTTATGTGGGAGGGCCGGCAGGGGCCAACGTCCTGACTTTC,CASSYVGGPAGANVLTF
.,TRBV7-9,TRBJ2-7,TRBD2,TGTGCCAGCAGGCCGACTAGCGGGGGGACCAAGGGGGAGCAGTACTTC,CASRPTSGGTKGEQYF
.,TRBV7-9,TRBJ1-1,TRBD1,TGTGCCAGCAGCTTACAAGGACAGGGGGGTTTCACTGAAGCTTTCTTT,CASSLQGQGGFTEAFF
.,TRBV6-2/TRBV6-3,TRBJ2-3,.,TGTGCCAGCAGTTTACCGGGTTTACTAGATTTT,CASSLPGLLDF
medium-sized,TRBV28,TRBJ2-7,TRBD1,TGTGCCAGCAGTTTACAGGGGGCCTACGAGCAGTACTTC,CASSLQGAYEQYF